Below are 23 T cell receptor beta chains sequenced from a single sample in a study of Ad26.COV2.S vaccination and SARS-CoV-2 variants. The protocol was immunoSEQ multiplex PCR, while the TCRdb copy is restricted to in-frame clones and leaves out a portion. This sample has approximately 300,000 clones, with around 85% found just once. Treatment given: roughly 19 received Ad26.COV2.S at low or high dose, single or two shots; 5 received placebo; per-sample allocation not given. Sampling was done on day 63 after the first vaccine or placebo injection. The sample consisted of peripheral blood, taken in a trial of Ad26.COV2.S vaccine versus placebo. These receptor sequences come from a person aged 18 to 59 who received the Ad26.COV2.S COVID-19 vaccine or a placebo.

The J gene is TRBJ2-1, the V gene TRBV19, with 9 bases matching TRBD2. The CDR3 length is 15 residues. V was pared by 3 bases and J by 4 bases, with 4 bases of the junction left unmatched. In germline, CDR1 is LNHDA, CDR2 SQIVND (reference sequence). In DNA form, the CDR3 reads TGTGCCAGTAGTATGGGCGGGGGGGGGTACAATGAGCAGTTCTTC. Protein product: CASSMGGGGYNEQFF.

J is TRBJ1-2 and V is TRBV6-6, with 8 bases fitting TRBD1. CDR1 and CDR2 from the germline V gene are MNHNY and SVGAGI (reference sequence). The CDR3 covers 15 residues. After removal of 0 bases from V and 7 bases from J, the junction contained 7 bases not matched to a gene. Here the CDR3 reads CASSYSETGASGYTF. CDR3 DNA sequence: TGTGCCAGCAGTTACTCCGAGACAGGGGCAAGTGGCTACACCTTC.

The chain joins TRBV19 to TRBJ1-2; 7 positions match TRBD1. Unmatched junction bases numbered 12, after V lost 6 bases and J lost 5 bases. The CDR3 is 15 amino acids. The germline V gene has CDR1 LNHDA and CDR2 SQIVND (reference sequence). CDR3 nucleotides: TGTGCCAGTAGCCCAGACAGGGCAGGGGGATATGGCTACACCTTC. Protein: CASSPDRAGGYGYTF.

The chain couples TRBV10-3 to TRBJ1-4; D is ambiguous. Trimming pared 3 bases from V and 7 bases from J, leaving 9 bases between. The CDR3 consists of 13 residues. Germline lookup yields CDR1 ENHRY and CDR2 SYGVKD. CDR3 sequence reads: CAISDLSGEKLFF. The CDR3 bases are TGTGCCATCAGTGACCTATCCGGTGAAAAACTGTTTTTT.

The V gene is TRBV27, the J gene TRBJ1-5; tentative D call: TRBD1 (5 bases). Germline V gives CDR1 MNHEY, CDR2 SMNVEV (reference sequence). The CDR3 sequence is 13 residues long. V was shortened by 4 bases and J by 7 bases, with 11 bases between the two germline ends. In DNA form, the CDR3 reads TGTGCCAGCAGTTCATTGAGGGGACAGCCCCAGCATTTT. Translating it yields CASSSLRGQPQHF.

This chain links TRBV9 with TRBJ2-2; D is ambiguous. Trimming removed 0 bases at V and 4 bases at J, with 10 bases between. Germline CDR1 and CDR2: SGDLS and YYNGEE. This CDR3 is built from 15 residues. The CDR3 nucleotides are TGTGCCAGCAGCGTAGCTTCAGTCAGCACCGGGGAGCTGTTTTTT. It encodes CASSVASVSTGELFF.

This rearrangement joins TRBV2 to TRBJ1-2; D possibly corresponds to TRBD1 (5 bases). There are 13 residues in the CDR3. Trimming left V 6 bases short and J 4 bases short, with 12 bases between. Germline V gene lookup returns CDR1 SNHLY and CDR2 FYNNEI. The CDR3 spells CASRAGTGYGYTF. CDR3 bases: TGTGCCAGCAGAGCCGGGACTGGCTATGGCTACACCTTC.

The chain uses TRBV7-9 and TRBJ1-4; TRBD1 is a possible D gene (5 bases). CDR1 and CDR2 (germline): SEHNR, FQNEAQ (reference sequence). With 5 bases removed from V and 3 bases from J, the gap between germline ends came to 10 bases. This CDR3 comprises 14 residues. DNA for the CDR3: TGTGCCAGCAGCCCGGGACGGTCTAATGAAAAACTGTTTTTT. Protein sequence: CASSPGRSNEKLFF.

CDR3 sequence reads: CASSLVAGGLNEQFF. CDR3 coding DNA: TGTGCCAGTAGTCTAGTAGCGGGGGGGCTCAATGAGCAGTTCTTC. The chain employs TRBV19 and TRBJ2-1, with 11 bases lining up with TRBD2. CDR1 and CDR2 (germline): LNHDA, SQIVND (reference sequence). There are 15 residues in the CDR3. J gave up 6 bases and V 5 bases, and 6 bases lay outside the gene matches. The variable domain in full, completed from reference TRBV19 and TRBJ2-1, reads DGGITQSPKYLFRKEGQNVTLSCEQNLNHDAMYWYRQDPGQGLRLIYYSQIVNDFQKGDIAEGYSVSREKKESFPLTVTSAQKNPTAFYLCASSLVAGGLNEQFFGPGTRLTVL.

This sequence joins TRBV9 and TRBJ1-1, with D uncertain. Looked up from germline, CDR1 is SGDLS and CDR2 is YYNGEE. V gave up 4 bases and J gave up 4 bases, with 23 bases separating them. CDR3 size: 17 residues. The CDR3 DNA follows: TGTGCCAGCAGCCCCACCCGGGCCTCGTTGCTCGGCACTGAAGCTTTCTTT. It codes for CASSPTRASLLGTEAFF.

The chain joins TRBV2 to TRBJ1-5; 10 bases line up with TRBD1. The V and J ends lost 6 bases and 6 bases, in that order; junction bases with no gene match: 8. The CDR3 is 15 residues long. Germline V CDR1 and CDR2: SNHLY, FYNNEI. The chain's CDR3 is CASSLDRGRGQPQHF. The CDR3 region has the DNA TGTGCCAGCAGCCTAGACAGGGGGCGAGGTCAGCCCCAGCATTTT.

This clone was counted once. V and J are TRBV4-1 and TRBJ2-3; 8 bases match TRBD2. With V trimmed by 3 bases and J by 5 bases, 13 bases remained unmatched. The germline V gene has CDR1 MGHRA and CDR2 YSYEKL. This CDR3 contains 17 residues. CDR3 nucleotide sequence: TGCGCCAGCAGCCACCCGAGCCGGGGGGGTCGAGGAGATACGCAGTATTTT. It specifies CASSHPSRGGRGDTQYF.

The chain joins TRBV5-1 to TRBJ2-3, with 9 positions matching TRBD1. Germline loops: CDR1 SGHRS, CDR2 YFSETQ. Losses at the gene ends were 2 bases for V and 3 bases for J; bases not matched to a gene: 7. The CDR3 contains 16 residues. The chain's CDR3 is CASSFGQGMGTDTQYF. CDR3 DNA: TGCGCCAGCAGCTTCGGACAGGGGATGGGAACAGATACGCAGTATTTT. Full variable domain (outside the CDR3, taken from reference TRBV5-1 and TRBJ2-3): KAGVTQTPRYLIKTRGQQVTLSCSPISGHRSVSWYQQTPGQGLQFLFEYFSETQRNKGNFPGRFSGRQFSNSRSEMNVSTLELGDSALYLCASSFGQGMGTDTQYFGPGTRLTVL.

The chain links TRBV19 to TRBJ1-5; TRBD1 might be the D (5 bases). The CDR3 totals 15 residues. V lost 7 bases to trimming and J lost 0 bases, with 13 bases between them. The V gene's germline CDR1 is LNHDA and CDR2 SQIVND (reference sequence). Written as DNA, the CDR3 is TGTGCCAGTAACTCAGGGTACTATAGCAATCAGCCCCAGCATTTT. This encodes CASNSGYYSNQPQHF.

The chain carries TRBV27 and TRBJ2-2; the match to TRBD1 covers 9 bases. CDR1 and CDR2 (germline): MNHEY, SMNVEV (reference sequence). This CDR3 is built from 15 residues. With V trimmed by 5 bases and J by 4 bases, 5 bases remained unmatched. The CDR3 sequence is CASSPRDRATGELFF. The CDR3 coding sequence is TGTGCCAGCAGTCCCCGGGACAGGGCCACCGGGGAGCTGTTTTTT.

This clone has more than one count but fewer than ten. The V and J genes are TRBV19 and TRBJ2-1, with no clear D. Trimming shortened V by 3 bases and J by 6 bases, and 18 bases separated the two germline ends. The CDR3 consists of 16 residues. Germline-derived CDR1 and CDR2 are LNHDA and SQIVND (reference sequence). The CDR3 loop reads CASSIKARSVPNEQFF. In nucleotides, the CDR3 is TGTGCCAGTAGTATTAAAGCGCGGTCGGTACCCAATGAGCAGTTCTTC.

The V and J genes are TRBV5-4 and TRBJ2-5; D call uncertain. This CDR3 is built from 15 residues. V lost 4 bases to trimming and J lost 0 bases, with 13 bases between them. The germline V gene has CDR1 SGHNT and CDR2 YYREEE (reference sequence). The CDR3 region is CASSHPTEHQETQYF. The CDR3 DNA is TGTGCCAGCAGCCATCCCACAGAGCACCAAGAGACCCAGTACTTC.

The genes are TRBV13 and TRBJ2-3, with 7 positions matching TRBD2. J gave up 2 bases and V 3 bases, and 8 bases lay outside the gene matches. The CDR3 extends over 16 amino acids. Germline CDR1 PRHDT, CDR2 FYEKMQ (reference sequence). DNA for the CDR3: TGTGCCAGCAGCTTGTACACAGCGGGACTCACAGATACGCAGTATTTT. Residues: CASSLYTAGLTDTQYF.

The genes are TRBV11-1 and TRBJ2-1, with unresolved D. There are 13 residues in the CDR3. Trimming removed 6 bases from V and 0 bases from J, with 6 bases in between. Germline V CDR1 and CDR2: SGHAT, FQDESV (reference sequence). For the CDR3, the DNA is TGTGCCAGCAGTCGGACCTCCTACAATGAGCAGTTCTTC. It codes for CASSRTSYNEQFF.

The rearrangement uses TRBV2 and TRBJ2-7; D may match TRBD1 or TRBD2 (5 bases each). This CDR3 region has 11 residues. Per the germline V gene, CDR1 is SNHLY and CDR2 is FYNNEI. The germline V and J ends were trimmed by 6 bases and 7 bases, with 10 bases remaining between them. The CDR3 spells CASSGTGEQYF. The DNA for the CDR3 is TGTGCCAGCAGCGGGACGGGTGAGCAGTACTTC.

The chain links TRBV2 to TRBJ1-1; D not resolved. Trimming stripped 7 bases from V and 5 bases from J, with 23 bases between. This CDR3 has 16 amino acids. The germline V gene has CDR1 SNHLY and CDR2 FYNNEI. CDR3: CASTEVTPQKRTEAFF. The CDR3 nucleotides read TGTGCCAGCACCGAGGTAACTCCCCAAAAACGGACTGAAGCTTTCTTT.

This chain links TRBV6-2 or TRBV6-3 with TRBJ2-7, with TRBD1 matching 7 bases. V lost 2 bases, J lost 2 bases, and 15 bases stayed unmatched. The CDR3 is made up of 18 amino acids. Germline V gene sequence: CDR1 MNHEY, CDR2 SVGEGT. The CDR3 DNA is TGTGCCAGCAGTTACCAGACAGGGAGCGGCGGTACTACCTACGAGCAGTACTTC. This sequence encodes CASSYQTGSGGTTYEQYF.

The chain carries TRBV12-3 or TRBV12-4 and TRBJ1-2; D ambiguous. Trimming took off 2 bases at V and 3 bases at J, with 4 bases between the two ends. This CDR3 contains 12 residues. CDR3 protein: CASSLTYYGYTF. In nucleotides, the CDR3 is TGTGCCAGCAGTTTAACATACTATGGCTACACCTTC.